The next 3 T cell receptor beta chains were all read from a single sample in a study of shared clonotypes between healthy human individuals. The table came from immunoSEQ multiplex PCR; TCRdb's copy has only in-frame clones and leaves some out. In the table there are roughly 2,300,000 clones, 92% of which are singletons. The sample comprised naive CD4+ T cells from PBMCs. The subset: CD45RA+ positively selected. All receptors come from a young man in good health. Some clones in this sample may be carry-over from other donors' samples.

The chain carries TRBV7-2 and TRBJ2-5, with D possibly TRBD2 on 5 matching bases. The J call may be incorrect, as the DNA end agrees better with TRBJ2-7. The CDR3 covers 15 residues. Germline V gene lookup returns CDR1 SGHTA and CDR2 FQGNSA. The DNA for the CDR3 is TGTGCCAGCAGCTTAGGAGGGTCGGGGACCTACGAGCAGTACTTC. Residues: CASSLGGSGTYEQYF.

J is TRBJ1-2 and V is TRBV6-5; 9 nucleotides agree with TRBD1. Germline CDR1 and CDR2: MNHEY and SVGAGI. The J segment lost 4 bases and the V segment lost 2 bases, leaving 5 bases of the junction unmatched. The CDR3 loop spans 15 amino acids. The CDR3 DNA follows: TGTGCCAGCAGTTACCCCGGACAGGGGTTCTATGGCTACACCTTC. Amino acid sequence: CASSYPGQGFYGYTF.

CDR3 sequence: CASSLIGGAQPQHF. CDR3 DNA: TGTGCCAGCAGCCTTATCGGGGGGGCCCAGCCCCAGCATTTT. The chain uses TRBV7-2 and TRBJ1-5; a possible D gene is TRBD1 (6 bases). There are 14 residues in the CDR3. Trimming removed 5 bases from V and 7 bases from J, with 15 bases in between. Germline CDR1 is SGHTA and CDR2 is FQGNSA.